This paragraph covers one T cell receptor beta chain sequence. Its antigen is as yet unknown. These donors counted as nominally healthy when sampled, but unrecorded immune exposures were likely. CDR1 is SGHTA, CDR2 FQGTGA, per germline. This CDR3 has 15 amino acids. Trimming at V came to 2 bases and at J to 6 bases, leaving 7 bases not matched to a gene. This entry belongs to a study of cytomegalovirus exposure and HLA in healthy donors. Whole-study context: Falling in the Caucasian-associated ancestry cluster were approximately 86% of 300 to 500 genotyped donors.

PCR amplification relied on 60 Vbeta primers (plus 13 Jbeta primers). TCRdb's copy holds only in-frame clones and misses some; the assay was immunoSEQ multiplex PCR. The data show 150,000 to 200,000 clones, roughly 75% seen once. General observations from the study: TRBV6-2, TRBV6-3 and some other V segments were unresolvable in 87-base-pair reads.

Sample: PBMCs. This sequence joins TRBV7-3 and TRBJ2-3; 8 nucleotides match TRBD1. The sequence came from a male donor in good health and CMV-seronegative. CDR3 DNA: TGTGCCAGCAGCTTACGACAGGGGTCGTACGATACGCAGTATTTT. This sequence encodes CASSLRQGSYDTQYF. Full variable domain (missing parts from reference TRBV7-3 and TRBJ2-3): GAGVSQTPSNKVTEKGKYVELRCDPISGHTALYWYRQSLGQGPEFLIYFQGTGAADDSGLPNDRFFAVRPEGSVSTLKIQRTERGDSAVYLCASSLRQGSYDTQYFGPGTRLTVL.